These 16 T cell receptor beta chains share one sample of origin, sequenced in a study of shared clonotypes between healthy human individuals (dated by TCRdb to the early 2020s). The library relied on the immunoSEQ multiplex PCR assay. TCRdb mirrors the immuneACCESS table, restricted to in-frame sequences. Some clones are absent from its copies; in checked studies, under half trace to an unresolved V gene, and the reason for the others is unknown. Within this sample are 550,000 to 850,000 clones, with 74% of them counted one time only. The ten largest account for 1.5% to 2% of the sample. Sequencing was carried out using memory CD4+ T cells sorted from blood. Taken with the paper, the label for cell subset or site translates to: CD45RA-negative fraction. Receptors originate from a woman in her 30s in good health.

This clone was detected a few times. The chain joins TRBV21-1 to TRBJ2-7. TRBV21-1 is noted as a pseudogene. The length of the CDR3 is 14 residues. The CDR3 loop reads CAITPGESSYEQYF. As DNA, the CDR3 is TGTGCCATTACCCCAGGAGAGAGCTCCTACGAGCAGTACTTC.

The chain combines TRBV7-9 with TRBJ2-3; D is ambiguous. Germline V lookup: CDR1 SEHNR, CDR2 FQNEAQ (reference sequence). The CDR3 totals 16 residues. The V gene lost 2 bases and the J gene lost 2 bases, with 14 bases spanning the gap. The chain's CDR3 is CASSLIGSRDTDTQYF. For the CDR3, the DNA is TGTGCCAGCAGCTTAATCGGATCTAGAGACACAGATACGCAGTATTTT.

The J gene is TRBJ2-7, the V gene TRBV2; 14 positions match TRBD2. The CDR3 is 14 amino acids. With V trimmed by 7 bases and J by 6 bases, 5 bases remained unmatched. Germline V gene sequence: CDR1 SNHLY, CDR2 FYNNEI. In DNA, the CDR3 is TGTGCCAGCACGGGACTAGCGGGAGCGGGCGAGCAGTACTTC. As protein: CASTGLAGAGEQYF.

The V call is TRBV6-1, the J call TRBJ1-5; no clear D gene. CDR3 length equals 15 residues. V shed 4 bases and J shed 0 bases, with 10 bases lying between them. Per the germline V gene, CDR1 is MNHNS and CDR2 is SASEGT. For the CDR3, the DNA is TGTGCCAGCAGTGCGTCTCTGGGTAGCAATCAGCCCCAGCATTTT. Protein: CASSASLGSNQPQHF.

The genes are TRBV10-2 and TRBJ1-5; 8 bases are shared with TRBD1. The CDR3 has 15 amino acids. Trimming took 2 bases from V and 3 from J; bases not matched to a gene: 3. Germline lookup yields CDR1 WSHSY and CDR2 SAAADI. The CDR3 coding sequence is TGCGCCAGCAGTGAGGGGACAGGATACAATCAGCCCCAGCATTTT. Translating it yields CASSEGTGYNQPQHF.

This clone occurred once. The genes are TRBV5-1 and TRBJ2-7, with D possibly TRBD1 on 5 matching bases. The CDR3 runs to 13 residues. V lost 5 bases to trimming and J lost 4 bases, with 13 bases between them. Germline V gives CDR1 SGHRS, CDR2 YFSETQ. The CDR3 reads CASSRQGRYEQYF. CDR3 DNA sequence: TGCGCCAGCAGTAGGCAGGGAAGATACGAGCAGTACTTC.

This clone showed up just a few times. Distinct nucleotide sequences in the sample also encode this CDR3. The chain joins TRBV7-3 to TRBJ2-2; 8 bases agree with TRBD1. Per germline, CDR1 SGHTA and CDR2 FQGTGA. With V trimmed by 4 bases and J by 5 bases, 3 bases remained unmatched. This CDR3 has 14 amino acids. CDR3 loop: CASSSQGATGELFF. The CDR3 nucleotides are TGTGCCAGCAGCTCGCAGGGGGCAACCGGGGAGCTGTTTTTT. The full variable domain, with the rest looked up from reference TRBV7-3 and TRBJ2-2, is GAGVSQTPSNKVTEKGKYVELRCDPISGHTALYWYRQSLGQGPEFLIYFQGTGAADDSGLPNDRFFAVRPEGSVSTLKIQRTERGDSAVYLCASSSQGATGELFFGEGSRLTVL.

This chain links TRBV5-1 with TRBJ2-1; 8 bases fit TRBD2. The ends lost 1 base at V and 7 bases at J; junction bases unmatched: 4. The germline CDR1 and CDR2 sequences are SGHRS and YFSETQ. The CDR3 consists of 14 residues. The CDR3 DNA reads TGCGCCAGCAGCTTGTTTAGCGGGGCGAATGAGCAGTTCTTC. Translating gives CASSLFSGANEQFF.

The rearrangement links TRBV18 to TRBJ2-7, with 7 bases that match TRBD1. The V gene end was trimmed by 5 bases and the J gene end by 2 bases; junction bases not matched to a gene: 6. This CDR3 region has 14 residues. Per germline, CDR1 KGHSH and CDR2 LQKENI. In DNA form, the CDR3 reads TGTGCCAGCTCATTACGACAGGGCGCCTACGAGCAGTACTTC. This translates into CASSLRQGAYEQYF.

This clone was observed a few times. The gene calls are TRBV5-6 and TRBJ1-1; TRBD1 might be the D (5 bases). The germline V and J ends were trimmed by 3 bases and 6 bases, with 15 bases remaining between them. The CDR3 runs 14 residues. Germline V lookup: CDR1 SGHDT, CDR2 YYEEEE. Here the CDR3 DNA reads TGTGCCAGCAGCTCGGCGGGACTCGTAGCTGAAGCTTTCTTT. Protein: CASSSAGLVAEAFF.

The V and J genes are TRBV28 and TRBJ1-2, with TRBD1 matching 7 bases. This CDR3 contains 15 residues. J was trimmed by 4 bases and V by 2 bases; bases with no gene match: 7. Germline CDR1 is MDHEN and CDR2 is SYDVKM. The CDR3 protein is CASSLTQGVIYGYTF. The CDR3 DNA reads as TGTGCCAGCAGTTTAACGCAGGGGGTTATCTATGGCTACACCTTC.

This clone has only a few counts. The chain uses TRBV12-2 and TRBJ2-1; the table calls TRBD2, which could not be checked here. TRBV12-2 constitutes a pseudogene. The CDR3 sequence is 21 residues long. The DNA of the CDR3 is TGTGCAAGTCGCTTAAAGGTACACGTCGGACTAGCGGGAGAGGTACAGTATGAGCAGTTCTTC. Its translation: CASRLKVHVGLAGEVQYEQFF.

Remarks on this clone: A much larger clone sits a single nucleotide away, making a read error possible. The same CDR3 arises from other DNA sequences in this sample as well. The chain is built from TRBV11-2 and TRBJ1-5; D gene ambiguous. CDR1 SGHAT and CDR2 FQNNGV come from the germline V gene. The CDR3 has 15 residues. The CDR3 sequence: CASSLGDTSNQPQHF. The CDR3, as DNA: TGTGCCAGCAGCTTAGGGGATACTAGCAATCAGCCCCAACATTTT.

On this clone: The germline gene is not matched at one end of the junction; a read error may be the cause. The V call is TRBV6-5, the J call TRBJ2-3; D may be TRBD1 (5 bases). The CDR3 totals 15 residues. Germline CDR1 and CDR2: MNHEY and SVGAGI. CDR3 in DNA: TGTGCCAGCAGTCACTCTAAGGGGATCACAGATACGCAGTATTTT. Amino acid sequence: CASSHSKGITDTQYF.

The V and J genes are TRBV28 and TRBJ2-1; TRBD2 matches at 12 bases. This CDR3 has 16 amino acids. From germline, CDR1 is MDHEN and CDR2 SYDVKM. The V segment lost 5 bases and the J segment 4 bases; nucleotides outside the gene matches: 6. CDR3 protein: CASSTALAGGYNEQFF. DNA for the CDR3: TGTGCCAGCAGTACTGCTCTAGCGGGAGGGTACAATGAGCAGTTCTTC.

This clone was detected only a few times. The rearrangement joins TRBV7-9 to TRBJ1-2; possible D gene TRBD1, 5 bases. Germline CDR1 is SEHNR and CDR2 is FQNEAQ (reference sequence). This CDR3 spans 14 amino acids. V was cut by 6 bases and J by 8 bases, with 19 bases left in between. The CDR3 bases are TGTGCCAGCAGTTTGATAGGGGACCGTGGCGGCTACACCTTC. It codes for CASSLIGDRGGYTF.